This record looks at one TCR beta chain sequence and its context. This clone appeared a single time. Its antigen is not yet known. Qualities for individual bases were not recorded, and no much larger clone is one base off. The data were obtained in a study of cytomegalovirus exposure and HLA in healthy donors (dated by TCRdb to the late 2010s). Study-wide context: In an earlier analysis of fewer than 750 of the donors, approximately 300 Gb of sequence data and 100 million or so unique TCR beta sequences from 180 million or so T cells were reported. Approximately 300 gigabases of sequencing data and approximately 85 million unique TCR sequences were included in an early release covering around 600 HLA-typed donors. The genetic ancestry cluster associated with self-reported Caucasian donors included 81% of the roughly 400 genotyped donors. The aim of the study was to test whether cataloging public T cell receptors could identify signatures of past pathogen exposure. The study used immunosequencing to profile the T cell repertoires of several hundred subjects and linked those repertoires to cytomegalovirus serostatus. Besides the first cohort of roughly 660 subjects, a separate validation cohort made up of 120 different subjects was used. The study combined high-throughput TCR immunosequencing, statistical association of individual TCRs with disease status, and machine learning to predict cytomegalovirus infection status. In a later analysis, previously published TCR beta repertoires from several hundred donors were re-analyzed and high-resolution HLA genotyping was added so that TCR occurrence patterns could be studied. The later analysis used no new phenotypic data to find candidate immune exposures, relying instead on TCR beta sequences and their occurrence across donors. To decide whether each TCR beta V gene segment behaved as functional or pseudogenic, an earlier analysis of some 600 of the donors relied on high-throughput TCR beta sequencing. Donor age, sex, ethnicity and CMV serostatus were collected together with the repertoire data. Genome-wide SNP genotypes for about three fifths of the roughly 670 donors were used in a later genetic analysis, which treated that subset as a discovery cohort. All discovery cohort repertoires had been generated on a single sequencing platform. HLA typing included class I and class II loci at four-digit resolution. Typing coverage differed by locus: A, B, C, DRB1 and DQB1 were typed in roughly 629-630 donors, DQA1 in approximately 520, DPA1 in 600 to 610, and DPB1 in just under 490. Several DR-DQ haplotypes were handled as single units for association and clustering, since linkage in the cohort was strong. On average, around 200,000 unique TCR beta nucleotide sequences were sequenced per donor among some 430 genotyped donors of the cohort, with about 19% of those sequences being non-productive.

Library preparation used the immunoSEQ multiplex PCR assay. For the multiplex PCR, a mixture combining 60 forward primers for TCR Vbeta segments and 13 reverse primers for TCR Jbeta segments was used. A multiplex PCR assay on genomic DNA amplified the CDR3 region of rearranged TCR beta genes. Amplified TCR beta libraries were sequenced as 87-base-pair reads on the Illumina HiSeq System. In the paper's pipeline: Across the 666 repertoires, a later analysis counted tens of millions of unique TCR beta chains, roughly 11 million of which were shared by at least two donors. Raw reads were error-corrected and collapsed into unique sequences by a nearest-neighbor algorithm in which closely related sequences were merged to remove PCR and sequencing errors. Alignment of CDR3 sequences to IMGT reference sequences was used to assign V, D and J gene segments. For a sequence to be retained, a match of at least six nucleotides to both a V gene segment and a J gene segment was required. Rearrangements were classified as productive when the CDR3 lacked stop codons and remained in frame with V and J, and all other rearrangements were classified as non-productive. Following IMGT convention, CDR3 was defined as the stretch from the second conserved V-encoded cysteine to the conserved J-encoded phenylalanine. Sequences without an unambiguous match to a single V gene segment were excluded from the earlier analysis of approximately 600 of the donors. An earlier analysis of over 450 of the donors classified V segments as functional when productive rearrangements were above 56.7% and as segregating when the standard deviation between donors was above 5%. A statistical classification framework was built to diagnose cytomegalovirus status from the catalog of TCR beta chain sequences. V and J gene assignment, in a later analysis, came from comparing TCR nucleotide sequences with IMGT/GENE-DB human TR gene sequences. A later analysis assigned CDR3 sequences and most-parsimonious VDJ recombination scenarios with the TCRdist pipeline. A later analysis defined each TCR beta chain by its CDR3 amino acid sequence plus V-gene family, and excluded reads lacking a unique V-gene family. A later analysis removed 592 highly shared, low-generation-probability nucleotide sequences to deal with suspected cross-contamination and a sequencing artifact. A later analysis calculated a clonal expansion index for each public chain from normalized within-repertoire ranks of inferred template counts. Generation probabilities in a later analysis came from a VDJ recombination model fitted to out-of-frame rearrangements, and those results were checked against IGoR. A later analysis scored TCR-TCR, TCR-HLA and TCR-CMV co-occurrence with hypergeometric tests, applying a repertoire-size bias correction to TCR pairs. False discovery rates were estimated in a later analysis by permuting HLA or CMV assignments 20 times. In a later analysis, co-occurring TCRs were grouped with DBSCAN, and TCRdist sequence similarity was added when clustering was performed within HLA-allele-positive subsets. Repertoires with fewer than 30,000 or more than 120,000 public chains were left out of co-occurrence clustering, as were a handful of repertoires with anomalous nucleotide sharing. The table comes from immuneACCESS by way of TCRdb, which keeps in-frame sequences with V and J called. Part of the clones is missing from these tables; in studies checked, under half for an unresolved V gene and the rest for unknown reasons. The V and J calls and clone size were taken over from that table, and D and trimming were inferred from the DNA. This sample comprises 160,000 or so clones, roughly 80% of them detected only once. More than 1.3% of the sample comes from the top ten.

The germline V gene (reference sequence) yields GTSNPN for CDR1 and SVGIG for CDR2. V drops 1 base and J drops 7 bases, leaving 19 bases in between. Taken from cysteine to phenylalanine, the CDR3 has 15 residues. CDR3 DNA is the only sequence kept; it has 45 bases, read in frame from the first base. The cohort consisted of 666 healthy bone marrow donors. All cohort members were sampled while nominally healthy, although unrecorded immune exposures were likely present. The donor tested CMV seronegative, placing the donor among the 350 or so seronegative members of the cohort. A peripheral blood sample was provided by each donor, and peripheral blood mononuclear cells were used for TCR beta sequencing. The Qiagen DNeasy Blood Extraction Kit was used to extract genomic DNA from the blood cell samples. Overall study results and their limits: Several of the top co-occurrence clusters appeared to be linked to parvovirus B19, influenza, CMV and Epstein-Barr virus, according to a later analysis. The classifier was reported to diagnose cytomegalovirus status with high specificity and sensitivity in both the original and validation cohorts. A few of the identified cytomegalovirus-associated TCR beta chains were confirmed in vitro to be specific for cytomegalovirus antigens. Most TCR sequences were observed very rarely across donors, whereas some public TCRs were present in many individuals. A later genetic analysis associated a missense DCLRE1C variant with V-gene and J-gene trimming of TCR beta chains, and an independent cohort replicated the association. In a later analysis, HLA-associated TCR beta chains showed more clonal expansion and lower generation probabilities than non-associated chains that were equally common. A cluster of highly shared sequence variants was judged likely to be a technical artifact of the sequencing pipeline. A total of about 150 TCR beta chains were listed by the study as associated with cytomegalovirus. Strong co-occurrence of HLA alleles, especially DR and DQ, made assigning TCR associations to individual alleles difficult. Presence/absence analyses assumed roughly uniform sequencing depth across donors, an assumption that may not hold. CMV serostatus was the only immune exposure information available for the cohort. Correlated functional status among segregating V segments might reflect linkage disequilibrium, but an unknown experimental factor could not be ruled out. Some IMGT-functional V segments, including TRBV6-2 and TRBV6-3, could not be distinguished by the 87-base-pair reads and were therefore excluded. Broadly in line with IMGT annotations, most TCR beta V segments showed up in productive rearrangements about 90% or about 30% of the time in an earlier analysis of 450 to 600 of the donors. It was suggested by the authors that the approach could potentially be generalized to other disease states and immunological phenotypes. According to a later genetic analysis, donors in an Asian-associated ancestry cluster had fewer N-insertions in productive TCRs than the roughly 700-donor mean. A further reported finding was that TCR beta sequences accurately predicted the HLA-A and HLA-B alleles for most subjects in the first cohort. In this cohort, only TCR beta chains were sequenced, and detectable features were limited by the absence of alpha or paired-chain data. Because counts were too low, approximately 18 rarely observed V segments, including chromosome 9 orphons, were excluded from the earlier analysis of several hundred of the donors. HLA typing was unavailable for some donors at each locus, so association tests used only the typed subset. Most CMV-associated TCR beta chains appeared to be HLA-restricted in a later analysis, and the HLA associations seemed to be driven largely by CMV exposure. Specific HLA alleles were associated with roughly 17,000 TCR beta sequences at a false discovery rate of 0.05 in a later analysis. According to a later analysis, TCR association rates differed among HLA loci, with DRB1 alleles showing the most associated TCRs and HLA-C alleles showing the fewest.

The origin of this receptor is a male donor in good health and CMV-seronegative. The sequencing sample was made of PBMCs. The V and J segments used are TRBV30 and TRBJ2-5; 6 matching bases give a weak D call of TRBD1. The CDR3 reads CAWSAPGTSGWTQYF. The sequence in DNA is TGTGCCTGGAGTGCCCCCGGGACAAGTGGATGGACCCAGTACTTC. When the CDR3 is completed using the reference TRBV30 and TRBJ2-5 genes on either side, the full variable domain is SQTIHQWPATLVQPVGSPLSLECTVEGTSNPNLYWYRQAAGRGLQLLFYSVGIGQISSEVPQNLSASRPQDRQFILSSKKLLLSDSGFYLCAWSAPGTSGWTQYFGPGTRLLVL.